A single sample is the source of the 32 T cell receptor beta chains below, sequenced in a study of T cell repertoires in aging, cancer and after chemotherapy. Peripheral blood genomic DNA, not sorted cells or RNA, was the template. Rearranged V-D-J TRB sequences were amplified with a mixed TRB-A/B primer pool. TCRdb re-derived calls from the multiplex PCR reads in MiXCR, one entry per CDR3 protein. The sample holds over 8,500 distinct CDR3 sequences; approximately 25% are singletons and the top ten take roughly 2.6%. The sample consisted of blood. All receptors come from a human donor in good health.

This sequence joins TRBV4-1 and TRBJ2-7; TRBD2 agrees at 8 bases. J gave up 3 bases and V 0 bases, and 10 bases lay outside the gene matches. CDR1 and CDR2 (germline): MGHRA, YSYEKL. The CDR3 length is 17 residues. The DNA for the CDR3 is TGCGCCAGCAGCCAAGAGGCCCGGGGGGGATCCTTCTACGAGCAGTACTTC. Residues: CASSQEARGGSFYEQYF.

The V and J genes are TRBV7-2 and TRBJ2-7, with unresolved D. Germline V gives CDR1 SGHTA, CDR2 FQGNSA. Trimming stripped 1 base from V and 3 bases from J, with 16 bases between. This CDR3 is 16 amino acids long. The CDR3 spells CASSLVSLEPYYEQYF. DNA of the CDR3: TGTGCCAGCAGCTTAGTCAGTCTAGAACCCTACTACGAGCAGTACTTC.

This clonotype qualifies as medium-sized. This rearrangement joins TRBV20-1 to TRBJ2-7, with TRBD1 as a possible D gene (5 bases). The CDR3 length is 11 residues. V was cut by 5 bases and J by 5 bases, with 10 bases left in between. Germline CDR1 is DFQATT and CDR2 is SNEGSKA (reference sequence). The CDR3 bases are TGCAGTGCTGTTACAGGTAACGAGCAGTACTTC. Its protein product is CSAVTGNEQYF.

Notes on this clonotype: With a much larger clone just one base away, this may be a read error. The J gene is TRBJ2-1, the V gene TRBV6-5, with D unclear. This CDR3 region has 12 residues. Germline-derived CDR1 and CDR2 are MNHEY and SVGAGI. V lost 3 bases and J lost 9, with 9 bases in between. The CDR3 nucleotides are TGTGCCAGCAGTTATCGTCGAATTGAGCAGTTCTTC. It encodes CASSYRRIEQFF.

This clonotype was picked up a small number of times. This chain uses TRBV20-1 with TRBJ2-3, with D possibly being TRBD1 (6 bases). The CDR3 is 14 amino acids. In germline, CDR1 is DFQATT, CDR2 SNEGSKA (reference sequence). Trimming shortened V by 6 bases and J by 2 bases, and 15 bases separated the two germline ends. Written as DNA, the CDR3 is TGCAGTGCCCAGGGGACAACCTCCACAGATACGCAGTATTTT. Residues: CSAQGTTSTDTQYF.

The rearrangement links TRBV20-1 to TRBJ2-1, with a possible D match to TRBD1 (5 bases). Germline values: CDR1 DFQATT, CDR2 SNEGSKA (reference sequence). Trimming pared 7 bases from V and 8 bases from J, leaving 18 bases between. CDR3 length equals 13 residues. Here the CDR3 DNA reads TGCAGTGTACAACCTATAGGGGTCCATGAGCAGTTCTTC. It yields the protein CSVQPIGVHEQFF.

This clonotype is categorized as medium-sized (0.01 to 0.1%). The chain is built from TRBV19 and TRBJ1-6; D possibly corresponds to TRBD1 (5 bases). The CDR3 length is 15 residues. Deletions cut 10 bases from V and 8 bases from J, with 21 bases between. Germline values: CDR1 LNHDA, CDR2 SQIVND (reference sequence). In nucleotides, the CDR3 is TGTGCCACCTACCTACCCCGGCAGGGAGATTCACCCCTCCACTTT. Translated, it gives CATYLPRQGDSPLHF.

The chain is built from TRBV19 and TRBJ1-1, with TRBD1 as a possible D gene (6 bases). The CDR3 is made up of 13 amino acids. The V and J ends lost 7 bases and 7 bases respectively, with 16 bases between them. Germline CDR1 reads LNHDA; CDR2 reads SQIVND (reference sequence). The CDR3 sequence is CASKRGEYFEAFF. As DNA, the CDR3 is TGTGCCAGTAAAAGGGGGGAGTATTTTGAAGCTTTCTTT.

The chain couples TRBV28 to TRBJ1-2; 11 bases agree with TRBD1. In germline, CDR1 is MDHEN, CDR2 SYDVKM. Germline trimming cut 10 bases from V and 6 bases from J; bases unmatched to any gene: 7. The CDR3 totals 13 residues. The CDR3: CAIQGTGGHGYTF. Here the CDR3 DNA reads TGTGCCATCCAAGGGACAGGGGGACATGGCTACACCTTC.

This clonotype was detected only a few times. The chain is built from TRBV4-3 and TRBJ2-3; D is uncertain. Trimming took off 0 bases at V and 2 bases at J, with 9 bases between the two ends. The CDR3 totals 15 residues. Looked up from germline, CDR1 is LGHNA and CDR2 is YSLEER. CDR3 amino acids: CASSQEARNTDTQYF. The CDR3, as DNA: TGCGCCAGCAGCCAAGAGGCTAGAAACACAGATACGCAGTATTTT.

This clonotype has more than one count but fewer than ten. The V call is TRBV18, the J call TRBJ1-5; no clear D gene. The CDR3 loop spans 16 amino acids. The V gene lost 4 bases and the J gene lost 3 bases, with 16 bases spanning the gap. Germline V lookup: CDR1 KGHSH, CDR2 LQKENI. DNA of the CDR3: TGTGCCAGCTCACTATCCCCCAGCCCCGTCAATCAGCCCCAGCATTTT. It specifies CASSLSPSPVNQPQHF.

Judged by abundance, this clonotype is medium-sized. The chain couples TRBV7-6 to TRBJ1-2; D remains unclear. V was cut by 7 bases and J by 8 bases, with 5 bases left in between. CDR3 length: 9 residues. Germline CDR1 is SGHVS and CDR2 is FNYEAQ. The CDR3 DNA is TGTGCCAGCAACCAGGGCTACACCTTC. Translated, it gives CASNQGYTF.

This clonotype has a handful of counts. The chain has TRBV10-2 and TRBJ2-7; D not certain. CDR3 size: 14 residues. V was cut by 0 bases and J by 6 bases, with 12 bases left in between. Germline values: CDR1 WSHSY, CDR2 SAAADI. CDR3 loop: CASSESVGWGEQYF. In nucleotides, the CDR3 is TGCGCCAGCAGTGAGTCGGTCGGTTGGGGCGAGCAGTACTTC.

In this sample, this clonotype turned up a few times. This sequence joins TRBV27 and TRBJ2-2; 8 bases map to TRBD1. Germline loops: CDR1 MNHEY, CDR2 SMNVEV (reference sequence). This CDR3 region has 21 residues. V was clipped by 5 bases and J by 1 base; unmatched bases: 21. The CDR3 protein is CASSGQGPVFLSRRNTGELFF. CDR3 in DNA: TGTGCCAGCAGTGGACAGGGACCGGTGTTCCTTTCTAGAAGGAACACCGGGGAGCTGTTTTTT.

The J gene is TRBJ2-5, the V gene TRBV5-4; D is unclear. This CDR3 comprises 14 residues. Germline CDR1 reads SGHNT; CDR2 reads YYREEE (reference sequence). Trimming removed 0 bases at V and 3 bases at J, with 9 bases between. Here the CDR3 reads CASSLGWAEETQYF. In nucleotides, the CDR3 is TGTGCCAGCAGCTTGGGGTGGGCTGAAGAGACCCAGTACTTC.

This clonotype is categorized as medium-sized. The V call is TRBV30, the J call TRBJ1-5; D uncertain. Germline assignment: CDR1 GTSNPN and CDR2 SVGIG (reference sequence). CDR3 length: 9 residues. The CDR3 region has the DNA TGTGGAGGCAATCAGCCCCAGCATTTT. It specifies CGGNQPQHF.

The V call is TRBV6-5, the J call TRBJ1-5; D might be TRBD1 (6 bases). This CDR3 comprises 15 residues. The V gene lost 5 bases and the J gene lost 3 bases, with 14 bases spanning the gap. Per the germline V gene, CDR1 is MNHEY and CDR2 is SVGAGI. The CDR3 spells CASSTGQTYNQPQHF. CDR3 DNA: TGTGCCAGCAGTACCGGACAGACTTACAATCAGCCCCAGCATTTT.

The J gene is TRBJ1-4, the V gene TRBV19; 10 bases are a match to TRBD1. With 0 bases clipped from V and 8 bases from J, the junction kept 3 bases outside the gene matches. Germline lookup yields CDR1 LNHDA and CDR2 SQIVND (reference sequence). This CDR3 has 15 amino acids. CDR3 in amino acids: CASSIEGTGVEKLFF. The CDR3 coding sequence is TGTGCCAGTAGTATAGAAGGGACAGGGGTCGAAAAACTGTTTTTT.

This chain links TRBV27 with TRBJ1-6, with a tentative D call TRBD1 (5 bases). This CDR3 region has 17 residues. In germline, CDR1 is MNHEY, CDR2 SMNVEV (reference sequence). With 6 bases removed from V and 7 bases from J, the gap between germline ends came to 22 bases. The CDR3 spells CASSSTFGAAPNSPLHF. The CDR3 DNA sequence: TGTGCCAGCAGCTCTACCTTTGGGGCAGCTCCAAATTCACCCCTCCACTTT.

This rearrangement joins TRBV10-1 to TRBJ2-1; D call uncertain. In germline, CDR1 is WNHNN, CDR2 SYGVQD (reference sequence). V lost 3 bases and J 4 bases, leaving 7 bases between the germline ends. The CDR3 runs to 13 residues. The CDR3 sequence is CASSEGTYNEQFF. CDR3 DNA sequence: TGCGCCAGCAGTGAAGGTACTTACAATGAGCAGTTCTTC.

This clonotype appeared a few times. The chain employs TRBV6-2 or TRBV6-3 and TRBJ1-5; D might be TRBD1 (5 bases). Trimming removed 6 bases at V and 1 base at J, with 25 bases between. The CDR3 totals 19 residues. CDR1 is MNHEY and CDR2 is SVGEGT in the germline V gene. CDR3 nucleotide sequence: TGTGCCAGCAGGCTAAGCGGGGGATCCTCCATCCGGAGCAATCAGCCCCAGCATTTT. This encodes CASRLSGGSSIRSNQPQHF.

The sample holds a few counts of this clonotype. In DNA, the CDR3 is TGTGCCAGCAGCGTCACCGGGACTAGCGGTGCTGAGCAGTACTTC. This gives the protein CASSVTGTSGAEQYF. This chain uses TRBV5-5 with TRBJ2-7, with 11 bases identical to TRBD2. The CDR3 length is 15 residues. Germline V lookup: CDR1 SGHKS, CDR2 YYEKEE (reference sequence). V dropped 4 bases and J dropped 7; count of bases not matched to a gene: 10.

The rearrangement uses TRBV6-2 or TRBV6-3 and TRBJ1-2, with 7 bases matching TRBD1. Germline lookup yields CDR1 MNHEY and CDR2 SVGEGT. The CDR3 spans 20 residues. The V and J ends lost 7 bases and 3 bases, in that order; junction bases with no gene match: 26. The CDR3 sequence: CASTITGRGHSEREYYGYTF. The CDR3 coding sequence is TGTGCCAGCACCATTACTGGTAGGGGGCACTCCGAACGTGAGTACTATGGCTACACCTTC.

This clonotype was seen a handful of times. The genes are TRBV7-9 and TRBJ2-2; 7 bases align to TRBD1. Germline CDR1 reads SEHNR; CDR2 reads FQNEAQ (reference sequence). The V and J ends lost 4 bases and 0 bases, in that order; junction bases with no gene match: 5. The CDR3 length is 16 residues. CDR3 in amino acids: CASSWTGQPNTGELFF. CDR3 coding DNA: TGTGCCAGCAGCTGGACGGGACAGCCGAACACCGGGGAGCTGTTTTTT.

The table lists this clonotype with a few counts. V usage is TRBV4-3 and J usage is TRBJ2-2; 9 bases agree with TRBD2. Germline lookup yields CDR1 LGHNA and CDR2 YSLEER. V shed 1 base, J shed 0 bases, and the junction held 18 bases outside the gene matches. This CDR3 has 22 amino acids. CDR3 coding DNA: TGCGCCAGCAGCCAAGCCTCATTGGGACTAGCAAACCCATTACCGAACACCGGGGAGCTGTTTTTT. Translating gives CASSQASLGLANPLPNTGELFF.

On this clonotype itself: This may arise from a read error, as a much more abundant clone is one base away. V and J are TRBV6-1 and TRBJ1-2; TRBD1 matches 7 bases. V dropped 4 bases and J dropped 7; count of bases not matched to a gene: 12. CDR1 is MNHNS and CDR2 is SASEGT in the germline V gene. The CDR3 runs to 15 residues. CDR3 in amino acids: CASSVPARGRSGYTF. CDR3 bases: TGTGCCAGCAGTGTCCCCGCGAGGGGGCGCAGTGGCTACACCTTC.

This clonotype was found a few times. The chain employs TRBV5-4 and TRBJ2-3; the match to TRBD2 covers 9 bases. Germline assignment: CDR1 SGHNT and CDR2 YYREEE (reference sequence). This CDR3 comprises 16 residues. Germline trimming cut 3 bases from V and 2 bases from J; bases unmatched to any gene: 7. The CDR3 protein is CASSSTSGLFTDTQYF. The CDR3, as DNA: TGTGCCAGCAGCTCTACTAGCGGGCTATTCACAGATACGCAGTATTTT.

In regard to this clonotype: This clone may be a read error of a much larger clone one base away. The gene calls are TRBV18 and TRBJ2-7, with D tentatively TRBD2 (7 bases). V lost 2 bases and J 4 bases, leaving 21 bases between the germline ends. This CDR3 spans 17 amino acids. CDR1 is KGHSH and CDR2 is LQKENI in the germline V gene. CDR3 region: CASSPNGGQQGGYEQYF. Written as DNA, the CDR3 is TGTGCCAGCTCACCAAACGGGGGGCAACAGGGAGGTTACGAGCAGTACTTC.

The sample holds a few counts of this clonotype. The V and J genes are TRBV5-1 and TRBJ2-5; D uncertain. The CDR3 covers 15 residues. Germline CDR1 reads SGHRS; CDR2 reads YFSETQ. Trimming cost V 2 bases and J 5 bases, with 16 bases left between them. The CDR3 region has the DNA TGCGCCAGCAGCTTCGAGACGCAAAAAGGGGAGACCCAGTACTTC. Translated: CASSFETQKGETQYF. The variable domain in full, with the rest retrieved from reference TRBV5-1 and TRBJ2-5, is KAGVTQTPRYLIKTRGQQVTLSCSPISGHRSVSWYQQTPGQGLQFLFEYFSETQRNKGNFPGRFSGRQFSNSRSEMNVSTLELGDSALYLCASSFETQKGETQYFGPGTRLLVL.

The table lists this clonotype with a few counts. The chain uses TRBV5-5 and TRBJ2-1; 13 nucleotides agree with TRBD2. Trimming cost V 4 bases and J 14 bases; bases outside gene matches: 12. The CDR3 contains 15 residues. Germline-derived CDR1 and CDR2 are SGHKS and YYEKEE (reference sequence). The CDR3 DNA sequence: TGTGCCAGCAGCGGGACTCCGGGACTAGCGGGATTTGAGTTCTTC. Translating it yields CASSGTPGLAGFEFF.

This clonotype was picked up a small number of times. CDR3 in amino acids: CASSIGLAETQYF. The CDR3 bases are TGCGCCAGCAGCATTGGACTAGCGGAGACCCAGTACTTC. This chain links TRBV5-1 with TRBJ2-5; 9 bases are shared with TRBD2. CDR1 is SGHRS and CDR2 is YFSETQ in the germline V gene. Trimming took 4 bases from V and 5 from J; bases not matched to a gene: 3. The CDR3 covers 13 residues.

This clonotype turned up a few times. The V call is TRBV6-2 or TRBV6-3, the J call TRBJ1-2; TRBD1 matches at 9 bases. Germline assignment: CDR1 MNHEY and CDR2 SVGEGT. Trimming at V came to 11 bases and at J to 6 bases, leaving 7 bases not matched to a gene. This CDR3 is 12 amino acids long. CDR3 sequence: CARDRAKDGYTF. CDR3 bases: TGTGCCCGGGACAGGGCAAAAGATGGCTACACCTTC.